A selection of T cell receptor beta chains follows, all from one sample in a study of OX40 agonist ivuxolimab in advanced cancers. Sequenced by immunoSEQ multiplex PCR; TCRdb stores in-frame clones only, minus some. The sample includes approximately 40,000 clones, approximately 90% of them seen just once. The source material was CD4+ or CD8+ T cells sorted from blood, sampled in a trial of the OX40 agonist ivuxolimab. Receptors were obtained from an adult with an advanced solid tumor such as melanoma, head and neck, liver or kidney cancer. The CDR3 runs from the conserved cysteine through the conserved F or W. A D gene is named only where the DNA matches it firmly. Clone size is given for some rows only: seen once, a few or many times, or a class if the clone is expanded.

14 TRBJ2-2 . TRBV27 . TGTGCCAGCGGCTTGTTGCAGGGTCCGGGGGAGCTGTTTTTT CASGLLQGPGELFF
13 TRBJ1-2 . TRBV6-1 . TGTGCCAGCAATTCCGGGACGGGGAACGGCTACACCTTC CASNSGTGNGYTF
13 TRBJ2-5 . TRBV15 once TGTGCCACCAGCACTCTTTATCGGGAGACCCAGTACTTC CATSTLYRETQYF
14 TRBJ2-7 . TRBV6-6 . TGTGCCAGCAGTCCGGACCATGGGGCCTACGAGCAGTACTTC CASSPDHGAYEQYF
14 TRBJ2-1 . TRBV5-6 . TGTGCCAGCAGCTTCGGAGCTACTAGGGCTGAGCAGTTCTTC CASSFGATRAEQFF
13 TRBJ1-2 TRBD1 TRBV29-1 once TGCAGCGTCGAAACCGGGACAGGGGATGGCTACACCTTC CSVETGTGDGYTF
15 TRBJ2-5 TRBD2 TRBV5-1 . TGCGCCAGCAGCGGGAGCGGGGGGGCCGGTGAGACCCAGTACTTC CASSGSGGAGETQYF
17 TRBJ2-4 TRBD1 TRBV12-5 . TGTGCTAGTGGTTTGGCCCAACGGGACAGGCCGAAAAACATTCAGTACTTC CASGLAQRDRPKNIQYF
13 TRBJ2-7 . TRBV30 . TGTGCCTGGAGTACAAGGAGACTCTACGAGCAGTACTTC CAWSTRRLYEQYF
16 TRBJ2-2 . TRBV7-9 once TGTGCCAGCAGCTTAACGGGGACGGACGACGGCGGGGAGCTGTTTTTT CASSLTGTDDGGELFF
17 TRBJ2-2 . TRBV5-1 . TGCGCCAGCAGCCAAAGACCCGGACGGCTTGGCACCGGGGAGCTGTTTTTT CASSQRPGRLGTGELFF
15 TRBJ1-1 TRBD1 TRBV10-1 . TGCGCCATCCCCGGGACAGGGGATATTAACACTGAAGCTTTCTTT CAIPGTGDINTEAFF
13 TRBJ2-5 . TRBV4-2 . TGTGCCAGCAGCCTAGAATCAGCGGAGACCCAGTACTTC CASSLESAETQYF
15 TRBJ2-1 TRBD1 TRBV7-9 . TGTGCCAGCAGCTTGGACAGGGCGCCCTACAATGAGCAGTTCTTC CASSLDRAPYNEQFF
14 TRBJ2-1 TRBD1 TRBV6-5 . TGTGCCAGCATCGCTAGACAGGGCTACAATGAGCAGTTCTTC CASIARQGYNEQFF
14 TRBJ2-7 . TRBV19 . TGTGCCAGTAGCATACAGTTATCCATCTACGAGCAGTACTTC CASSIQLSIYEQYF
12 TRBJ2-7 . TRBV7-9 . TGTGCCAGCAGCTTAGTGTTGGGGGAGCAGTACTTC CASSLVLGEQYF
14 TRBJ2-5 . TRBV6-1 once TGTGCCAGCAGTGAATACGGCTACCAAGAGACCCAGTACTTC CASSEYGYQETQYF
13 TRBJ2-5 . TRBV27 . TGTGCCAGCTCGGGGCTCCCCCGGGAGACCCAGTACTTC CASSGLPRETQYF
13 TRBJ2-7 . TRBV30 . TGTGCCTCCCGTCTCGCGGCCTCCTACGAGCAGTACTTC CASRLAASYEQYF
17 TRBJ2-3 TRBD1 TRBV5-8 . TGTGCCAGCAGCCCGGGACAGGGGTGGGGTAGTACGGATACGCAGTATTTT CASSPGQGWGSTDTQYF
17 TRBJ2-7 TRBD1 TRBV27 few TGTGCCAGCAGCCCTTGGCGGACAGGGGGCTCCTCCTACGAGCAGTACTTC CASSPWRTGGSSYEQYF
13 TRBJ2-7 . TRBV7-6 . TGTGCCAGCAGCCCCCGTGGACGTTACGAGCAGTACTTC CASSPRGRYEQYF
13 TRBJ2-1 . TRBV9 . TGTGCCAGCAGCGTACGTGTACTCAATGAGCAGTTCTTC CASSVRVLNEQFF
17 TRBJ2-3 . TRBV7-6 . TGTGCCAGCAGCTTAAACCTAGCGTCCCGGGTGGGGGATACGCAGTATTTT CASSLNLASRVGDTQYF
14 TRBJ1-5 TRBD1 TRBV6-6 . TGTGCCAGCAGTGCCGACAGGGAGGATCAGCCCCAGCATTTT CASSADREDQPQHF
12 TRBJ2-7 . TRBV7-9 . TGTGCCAGCAGCTTGGGTTGGTCCGAGCAGTACTTC CASSLGWSEQYF
14 TRBJ1-1 . TRBV29-1 few TGCAGCGTTGAAACCCTGGACGGGATCACTGAAGCTTTCTTT CSVETLDGITEAFF
15 TRBJ2-1 . TRBV27 . TGTGCCAGCAGTTTGGTCGCCGGGAGCTACAATGAGCAGTTCTTC CASSLVAGSYNEQFF
17 TRBJ2-3 TRBD2 TRBV19 . TGTGCCAGTAGTTGGGCTAGCGGGAGCACAACGACAGATACGCAGTATTTT CASSWASGSTTTDTQYF
14 TRBJ2-1 TRBD2 TRBV6-4 . TGTGCCAGCAGTGGACTAGCGGGGGGCAATGAGCAGTTCTTC CASSGLAGGNEQFF
9 TRBJ1-1 . TRBV7-9 few TGTGCCGGTAGCTTTGAAGCTTTCTTT CAGSFEAFF
11 TRBJ2-2 . TRBV6-6 once TGTGCCAGCATTATGGCCGGGGAGCTGTTTTTT CASIMAGELFF
14 TRBJ2-1 . TRBV7-2 once TGTGCCAGCAGCCCTTGGGTCCCTCCAAATGAGCAGTTCTTC CASSPWVPPNEQFF
16 TRBJ2-1 TRBD2 TRBV11-2 . TGTGCCAGCAGCTTAGTGGGGGAGCGGGGGCTAGGTGAGCAGTTCTTC CASSLVGERGLGEQFF
14 TRBJ2-3 . TRBV13 . TGTGCCAGCAGCAAGGCGTCTAGTTTAGATACGCAGTATTTT CASSKASSLDTQYF
15 TRBJ1-2 TRBD1 TRBV2 . TGTGCCAGTTGGGGAGGGGGCAGGGCCTCCTATGGCTACACCTTC CASWGGGRASYGYTF
10 TRBJ1-2 . TRBV4-2 . TGTGCCAGCAGCCACTATGGCTACACCTTC CASSHYGYTF
13 TRBJ1-1 . TRBV28 . TGTGCCAGCAGTTTTGGGGACACTCTCTTGGCTTTCTTT CASSFGDTLLAFF
15 TRBJ2-1 TRBD2 TRBV5-5 . TGTGCCAGCAGCGGGACTAGCGGGAGACTCAATGAGCAGTTCTTC CASSGTSGRLNEQFF
12 TRBJ2-2 . TRBV29-1 . TGCAGCGTTGACCCCAACACCGGGGAGCTGTTTTTT CSVDPNTGELFF
15 TRBJ2-3 . TRBV27 . TGTGCCAGCAGTACCGGATGGGGGATCACAGATACGCAGTATTTT CASSTGWGITDTQYF
14 TRBJ2-1 . TRBV7-9 . TGTGCCAGCAGCTTCGGCCAGGGACGTGGTGAGCAGTTCTTC CASSFGQGRGEQFF
14 TRBJ2-3 . TRBV27 . TGTGCCAGCAGTTTCGTGGGAGCAGCAGATACGCAGTATTTT CASSFVGAADTQYF
14 TRBJ1-6 . TRBV7-9 . TGTGCCAGCAGTCCTACAGACTATAATTCACCCCTCCACTTT CASSPTDYNSPLHF
15 TRBJ1-5 . TRBV4-1 . TGCGCCAGCAGCCAAGCTTTGACAGCCGTTCAGCCCCAGCATTTT CASSQALTAVQPQHF
14 TRBJ1-2 . TRBV6-1 . TGTGCCAGCAGTGAATCCCGGGGAAACTATGGCTACACCTTC CASSESRGNYGYTF
15 TRBJ1-4 TRBD1 TRBV25-1 . TGTGCCAGCAGTCATGGGGCAGGGGGGGATGAAAAACTGTTTTTT CASSHGAGGDEKLFF
15 TRBJ2-7 . TRBV10-3 . TGTGCCATCAGTGACATCGGACCGGGACCCTACGAGCAGTACTTC CAISDIGPGPYEQYF
18 TRBJ2-1 TRBD2 TRBV27 . TGTGCCACTTCGGGAGAACGGGAGGCCTGGAGCTCCTACAATGAGCAGTTCTTC CATSGEREAWSSYNEQFF
14 TRBJ1-1 . TRBV27 . TGTGCCAGCAGTTTAAAGGTGGGTTACACTGAAGCTTTCTTT CASSLKVGYTEAFF
12 TRBJ2-7 . TRBV7-6 . TGTGCCAGCAGCTACCGGAGAGACGAGCAGTACTTC CASSYRRDEQYF
14 TRBJ2-1 TRBD1 TRBV5-1 . TGCGCCAGCAGCTGGACAGGGGCCCACAATGAGCAGTTCTTC CASSWTGAHNEQFF
15 TRBJ2-3 . TRBV5-5 . TGTGCCAGCAGCTCCTTAGTGTCTTCGACAGATACGCAGTATTTT CASSSLVSSTDTQYF
12 TRBJ2-7 . TRBV19 . TGTGCCAGTAGTTCACCCTCCTACGAGCAGTACTTC CASSSPSYEQYF
16 TRBJ2-7 . TRBV4-1 . TGCGCCAGCAGCCCGACCAGGGGTCAGAGCGTCTACGAGCAGTACTTC CASSPTRGQSVYEQYF
13 TRBJ2-5 . TRBV6-5 . TGTGCCAGCAGTTACTCAGGCAAAGAGACCCAGTACTTC CASSYSGKETQYF